This T cell receptor beta chain originates from a study of siplizumab effects on memory and regulatory T cells. As concerns this clone: No antigen is known for it.

Findings and limits, study-wide: Memory cells seemed less diverse than naive T cells, which seemed major alloresponse contributors. Unstimulated subsets contained matches for only a minor fraction of alloreactive clones.

Assayed TCR templates numbered some 100,000 for each sample. Only in-frame clones appear in the TCRdb table, and some are missing; sequencing was by immunoSEQ multiplex PCR. The sample lists roughly 92,000 clones; around 94% were seen once. The receptor was isolated from a human donor in good health. Sequencing used non-Treg CD4+ T cells sorted from blood.

CDR3 protein: CASREQGALNTEAFF. The CDR3 DNA reads as TGTGCCAGCAGGGAACAGGGGGCTTTGAACACTGAAGCTTTCTTT. The chain uses TRBV6-1 and TRBJ1-1, with 9 bases aligning to TRBD1. V trimming: 6 bases; J trimming: 0 bases; junction bases outside the gene matches: 5. The CDR3 loop spans 15 amino acids. CDR1 is MNHNS and CDR2 is SASEGT in the germline V gene.